This entry lists 22 T cell receptor beta chains sequenced from one sample in a study of shared clonotypes between healthy human individuals. Sequenced by immunoSEQ multiplex PCR; TCRdb stores in-frame clones only, minus some. Here the sample spans millions of clones, more than 80% being singletons. The sequenced sample consisted of naive CD4+ T cells sorted from blood. Subset of the sample: CD45RA+ positively selected. Receptors originate from a man younger than 35 in good health.

This clone has just one count. The chain joins TRBV4-3 to TRBJ2-7; D ambiguous. Germline V gives CDR1 LGHNA, CDR2 YSLEER. Trimming left V 0 bases short and J 2 bases short, with 11 bases between. The CDR3 runs 15 residues. The CDR3 region is CASSQDRGQAYEQYF. CDR3 DNA sequence: TGCGCCAGCAGCCAAGATCGTGGCCAAGCCTACGAGCAGTACTTC.

The rearrangement joins TRBV30 to TRBJ2-7; the D gene is possibly TRBD1 (6 bases). The germline V gene encodes CDR1 GTSNPN and CDR2 SVGIG (reference sequence). Between the trimmed V and J ends, which lost 2 bases and 2 bases, there was a span of 22 bases. The CDR3 spans 17 residues. CDR3 DNA sequence: TGTGCCTGGAGTAAATCCCCAGGCTGGACAGCCGCCTACGAGCAGTACTTC. Translating it yields CAWSKSPGWTAAYEQYF.

The chain couples TRBV5-1 to TRBJ2-1; D ambiguous. Germline CDR1 and CDR2: SGHRS and YFSETQ. There are 14 residues in the CDR3. The V gene lost 3 bases and the J gene lost 9 bases, with 16 bases spanning the gap. The CDR3 DNA is TGCGCCAGCAGCTCTTTACCCCGGGCTGTTGAGCAGTTCTTC. Its protein product is CASSSLPRAVEQFF.

DNA for the CDR3: TGTGCCTGGCGCCGGGGGGAGGACTTCTATGGCTACACCTTC. Its protein product is CAWRRGEDFYGYTF. The chain couples TRBV30 to TRBJ1-2, with D tentatively TRBD1 (5 bases). V lost 5 bases and J lost 4, with 17 bases in between. Germline V gives CDR1 GTSNPN, CDR2 SVGIG (reference sequence). This CDR3 spans 14 amino acids.

CDR3 sequence: CASSPGTEVSYEQYF. The CDR3 region has the DNA TGTGCCAGCAGCCCCGGGACAGAAGTCTCCTACGAGCAGTACTTC. The rearrangement uses TRBV5-4 and TRBJ2-7; 7 bases are a match to TRBD1. V shed 4 bases, J shed 0 bases, and the junction held 7 bases outside the gene matches. Germline V lookup: CDR1 SGHNT, CDR2 YYREEE (reference sequence). The CDR3 runs to 15 residues.

V usage is TRBV19 and J usage is TRBJ1-5, with 7 nucleotides matching TRBD1. The CDR3 is 14 amino acids. Trimming cost V 3 bases and J 5 bases; bases outside gene matches: 4. Germline V CDR1 and CDR2: LNHDA, SQIVND (reference sequence). In DNA, the CDR3 is TGTGCCAGTAGTATGGGACAGCCCTATCAGCCCCAGCATTTT. The encoded protein is CASSMGQPYQPQHF.

The rearrangement joins TRBV19 to TRBJ2-5, with D uncertain. CDR3 length: 11 amino acids. The germline CDR1 and CDR2 sequences are LNHDA and SQIVND (reference sequence). Trimming removed 5 bases from V and 5 bases from J, with 6 bases in between. The CDR3 coding sequence is TGTGCCAGTAGTTTTAGCGAGACCCAGTACTTC. Its translation is CASSFSETQYF. Complete variable domain (other parts from reference TRBV19 and TRBJ2-5): DGGITQSPKYLFRKEGQNVTLSCEQNLNHDAMYWYRQDPGQGLRLIYYSQIVNDFQKGDIAEGYSVSREKKESFPLTVTSAQKNPTAFYLCASSFSETQYFGPGTRLLVL.

The rearrangement links TRBV10-3 to TRBJ2-3, with 8 bases lining up with TRBD1. There are 15 residues in the CDR3. Germline V lookup: CDR1 ENHRY, CDR2 SYGVKD. Losses at the gene ends were 2 bases for V and 3 bases for J; bases not matched to a gene: 4. CDR3 nucleotides: TGTGCCATCAGTGAGACGGGACAGGCTACAGATACGCAGTATTTT. Protein: CAISETGQATDTQYF.

The CDR3 loop is CASSSLAGLQYNEQFF. The DNA for the CDR3 is TGTGCCAGCAGTTCCTTAGCGGGACTACAATACAATGAGCAGTTCTTC. This chain connects TRBV6-5 to TRBJ2-1, with 8 bases lining up with TRBD2. This CDR3 contains 16 residues. Germline-derived CDR1 and CDR2 are MNHEY and SVGAGI. V lost 4 bases to trimming and J lost 4 bases; unmatched junction nucleotides: 9.

A note on this clone: This CDR3 is also generated by other DNA sequences in the sample. The rearrangement links TRBV6-5 to TRBJ2-1, with D maybe TRBD2 (6 bases). This CDR3 has 14 residues. The germline V gene has CDR1 MNHEY and CDR2 SVGAGI. Trimming stripped 2 bases from V and 4 bases from J, with 9 bases between. CDR3 nucleotide sequence: TGTGCCAGCAGTTACCGGGACTCATACAATGAGCAGTTCTTC. Translation gives CASSYRDSYNEQFF.

The chain combines TRBV30 with TRBJ1-2; no definite D call. The germline CDR1 and CDR2 sequences are GTSNPN and SVGIG (reference sequence). This CDR3 spans 12 amino acids. Between the trimmed V and J ends, which lost 2 bases and 4 bases, there was a span of 8 bases. This chain's CDR3 is CAWSNGGYGYTF. CDR3 DNA: TGTGCCTGGAGTAATGGCGGCTATGGCTACACCTTC.

The J gene is TRBJ2-7, the V gene TRBV12-5; the match to TRBD2 covers 8 bases. Losses at the gene ends were 0 bases for V and 1 base for J; bases not matched to a gene: 5. Germline values: CDR1 LGHNT, CDR2 FRNRAP. CDR3 length: 16 amino acids. The CDR3 sequence: CASGLVKPSGSYEQYF. The CDR3 DNA is TGTGCTAGTGGTTTGGTAAAACCTAGCGGGTCCTACGAGCAGTACTTC.

This chain connects TRBV27 to TRBJ1-5; D unclear. This CDR3 is 14 amino acids long. V lost 6 bases and J 3 bases, leaving 12 bases between the germline ends. Germline V lookup: CDR1 MNHEY, CDR2 SMNVEV (reference sequence). This CDR3 is CASRLTGINQPQHF. The CDR3 nucleotides are TGTGCCAGCAGACTGACCGGGATCAATCAGCCCCAGCATTTT.

The J gene is TRBJ1-6, the V gene TRBV27; 9 nucleotides match TRBD1. Per the germline V gene, CDR1 is MNHEY and CDR2 is SMNVEV (reference sequence). The CDR3 sequence is 14 residues long. V was clipped by 5 bases and J by 7 bases; unmatched bases: 3. CDR3 loop: CASSAGTGNSPLHF. DNA for the CDR3: TGTGCCAGCAGTGCCGGGACAGGGAATTCACCCCTCCACTTT.

The chain carries TRBV18 and TRBJ1-4, with D maybe TRBD1 (5 bases). Trimming removed 6 bases at V and 3 bases at J, with 14 bases between. This CDR3 contains 15 residues. The V gene's germline CDR1 is KGHSH and CDR2 LQKENI. CDR3 nucleotide sequence: TGTGCCAGCTCCCCGGGGCTCGGGGCTAATGAAAAACTGTTTTTT. Amino acids: CASSPGLGANEKLFF.

Points on this clone: A junction end diverges from the germline sequence, so it may reflect a read error. The rearrangement links TRBV7-7 to TRBJ2-2; D possibly corresponds to TRBD2 (6 bases). Germline lookup yields CDR1 SSHAT and CDR2 FNYEAQ (reference sequence). The CDR3 is made up of 15 amino acids. The chain's CDR3 is CASSRGVANTGELFF. Here the CDR3 DNA reads TGTGCTAGCAGCCGCGGGGTAGCTAACACCGGGGAGCTGTTTTTT.

This chain joins TRBV6-5 and TRBJ1-3; 8 nucleotides agree with TRBD1. V lost 7 bases to trimming and J lost 4 bases; unmatched junction nucleotides: 6. The germline V gene encodes CDR1 MNHEY and CDR2 SVGAGI. The CDR3 is made up of 14 amino acids. CDR3 sequence reads: CASTPAGGGNTIYF. The DNA for the CDR3 is TGTGCCAGCACCCCAGCAGGGGGCGGAAACACCATATATTTT.

The chain couples TRBV7-2 to TRBJ2-1, with 11 positions matching TRBD1. From germline, CDR1 is SGHTA and CDR2 FQGNSA. The ends lost 2 bases at V and 2 bases at J; junction bases unmatched: 5. The CDR3 is 17 amino acids. The CDR3 DNA follows: TGTGCCAGCAGCTTATCATTGGACAGGGGGCCCTACAATGAGCAGTTCTTC. Protein sequence: CASSLSLDRGPYNEQFF.

This sequence joins TRBV13 and TRBJ2-1; D uncertain. The germline V and J ends were trimmed by 5 bases and 8 bases, with 7 bases remaining between them. The CDR3 is 11 amino acids. Germline V gives CDR1 PRHDT, CDR2 FYEKMQ (reference sequence). The CDR3 DNA sequence: TGTGCCAGCAGCCTCATACATGAGCAGTTCTTC. Translation: CASSLIHEQFF. The variable domain in full, completed from reference TRBV13 and TRBJ2-1, reads AAGVIQSPRHLIKEKRETATLKCYPIPRHDTVYWYQQGPGQDPQFLISFYEKMQSDKGSIPDRFSAQQFSDYHSELNMSSLELGDSALYFCASSLIHEQFFGPGTRLTVL.

The rearrangement links TRBV5-4 to TRBJ2-2; 8 nucleotides align to TRBD2. V shed 4 bases and J 1 base; nucleotides not matched to a gene: 6. There are 16 residues in the CDR3. In germline, CDR1 is SGHNT, CDR2 YYREEE (reference sequence). The CDR3, as DNA: TGTGCCAGCAGCCGGGGGGGCCAACGGAACACCGGGGAGCTGTTTTTT. This encodes CASSRGGQRNTGELFF.

This chain uses TRBV18 with TRBJ1-5, with unresolved D. CDR3 length: 14 residues. The V end lost 6 bases, the J end lost 3 bases, and 12 bases lay between the germline ends. Germline loops: CDR1 KGHSH, CDR2 LQKENI. The CDR3 nucleotides read TGTGCCAGCTCGGAGCCGGGCCCCAATCAGCCCCAGCATTTT. This translates into CASSEPGPNQPQHF.

The chain combines TRBV6-1 with TRBJ2-7, with a possible D match to TRBD1 (6 bases). Trimming cost V 5 bases and J 0 bases, with 14 bases left between them. The CDR3 sequence is 15 residues long. Per germline, CDR1 MNHNS and CDR2 SASEGT. The CDR3 spells CASSQTGTSSYEQYF. The CDR3 nucleotides read TGTGCCAGCAGTCAGACAGGCACAAGCTCCTACGAGCAGTACTTC.